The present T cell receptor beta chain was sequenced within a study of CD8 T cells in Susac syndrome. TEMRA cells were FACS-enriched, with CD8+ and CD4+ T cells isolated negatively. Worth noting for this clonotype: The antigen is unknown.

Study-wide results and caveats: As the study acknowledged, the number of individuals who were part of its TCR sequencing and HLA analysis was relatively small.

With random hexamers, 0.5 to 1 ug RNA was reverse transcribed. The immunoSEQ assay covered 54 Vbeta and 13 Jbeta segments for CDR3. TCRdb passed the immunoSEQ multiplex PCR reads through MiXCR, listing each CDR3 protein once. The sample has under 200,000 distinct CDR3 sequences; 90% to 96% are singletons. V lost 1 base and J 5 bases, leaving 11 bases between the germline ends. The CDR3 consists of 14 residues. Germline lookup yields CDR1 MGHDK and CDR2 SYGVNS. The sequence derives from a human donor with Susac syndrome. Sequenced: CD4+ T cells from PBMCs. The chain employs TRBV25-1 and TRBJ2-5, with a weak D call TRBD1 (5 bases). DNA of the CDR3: TGTGCCAGCAGTGAATTGACAGTGAGGGAGACCCAGTACTTC. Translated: CASSELTVRETQYF.